This T cell receptor (beta chain) was documented in a study of CD8+ T cells in alopecia areata. Across the whole study: Treated patients took oral tofacitinib at 5 to 10 mg twice daily. The study's findings and limits: Resident alphabeta T cells of normal skin are also sequenced in scalp samples. On tofacitinib, scalp and blood still held many of the expanded lesional clones. On tofacitinib, scalp clonality and expanded CD8+ clones among top 100 fell significantly.

To note about this clone: The antigen remains unidentified.

This CDR3 has 14 residues. Germline V gene lookup returns CDR1 SGHDN and CDR2 FVKESK. V lost 1 base to trimming and J lost 10 bases, with 16 bases between them. Treatment indicated: oral pan-JAK inhibitor, 5-10 mg twice daily. RNA extraction and reverse transcription yielded cDNA as sequencing template. Libraries were prepared by immunoSEQ multiplex PCR; TCRdb keeps only in-frame clonotypes and omits some of them. This sample yields around 270,000 clones, of which roughly 60% are seen a single time; about 1.8% belongs to the top ten. The origin of this receptor is a human donor with alopecia areata. This chain uses TRBV14 with TRBJ2-5; D is uncertain. The sequencing here drew on CD4+ T cells sorted from blood, taken at week 24, from a patient treated with tofacitinib. CDR3 nucleotide sequence: TGTGCCAGCAGCCAAGGGAACGCGAGAGTGGGCCAGTACTTC. It translates to CASSQGNARVGQYF. Using reference TRBV14 and TRBJ2-5 for the parts outside the CDR3, the full variable domain is EAGVTQFPSHSVIEKGQTVTLRCDPISGHDNLYWYRRVMGKEIKFLLHFVKESKQDESGMPNNRFLAERTGGTYSTLKVQPAELEDSGVYFCASSQGNARVGQYFGPGTRLLVL.